This T cell receptor beta chain is drawn from a study of PD-1 blockade in classical Hodgkin lymphoma. Noted time point: cycle 4 day 1 (C4D1), after 6 weeks of nivolumab. No patient escaped relapse after autologous stem cell transplantation, and brentuximab vedotin exposure varied. Applied to thawed PBMCs, magnetic negative selection was the method used to isolate CD8+ T cells. Clones were read by immunoSEQ multiplex PCR, and TCRdb kept only the in-frame ones, dropping some. Counted here are about 20,000 clones, more than 75% occurring once; the ten biggest clones make up 6% to 7.5%. This CDR3 has 16 residues. Trimming cost V 3 bases and J 4 bases; bases outside gene matches: 11. Germline assignment: CDR1 SGDLS and CDR2 YYNGEE. This clone was recorded a few times.

The clonotype was recovered from a human donor with classical Hodgkin lymphoma. The V call is TRBV9, the J call TRBJ1-2; 8 bases map to TRBD1. The specimen comprised CD8+ T cells from blood, sampled before the fourth cycle of nivolumab. CDR3 amino acids: CASSATGTGGPYGYTF. The CDR3 coding sequence is TGTGCCAGCAGCGCCACCGGGACAGGAGGCCCCTATGGCTACACCTTC.